This TCR beta chain appears in the sequencing data of a study of T cell responses to AZD1222 COVID-19 vaccine. The V and J ends lost 6 bases and 8 bases respectively, with 22 bases between them. The CDR3 contains 16 residues. Germline-derived CDR1 and CDR2 are MDHEN and SYDVKM. Assay: immunoSEQ multiplex PCR; the TCRdb copy retains only in-frame clones and omits some. The data contain roughly 97,000 clones, 86% of them singletons. The J gene is TRBJ1-4, the V gene TRBV28; no clear D. The source is an adult who received the MenACWY meningococcal vaccine as a control. Specimen: peripheral blood, collected 28 days after the second dose of the MenACWY control vaccine. The CDR3 loop is CASSRSGRSRREKLFF. The CDR3 DNA is TGTGCCAGCAGCCGCTCGGGTAGGAGCCGGCGGGAAAAACTGTTTTTT.